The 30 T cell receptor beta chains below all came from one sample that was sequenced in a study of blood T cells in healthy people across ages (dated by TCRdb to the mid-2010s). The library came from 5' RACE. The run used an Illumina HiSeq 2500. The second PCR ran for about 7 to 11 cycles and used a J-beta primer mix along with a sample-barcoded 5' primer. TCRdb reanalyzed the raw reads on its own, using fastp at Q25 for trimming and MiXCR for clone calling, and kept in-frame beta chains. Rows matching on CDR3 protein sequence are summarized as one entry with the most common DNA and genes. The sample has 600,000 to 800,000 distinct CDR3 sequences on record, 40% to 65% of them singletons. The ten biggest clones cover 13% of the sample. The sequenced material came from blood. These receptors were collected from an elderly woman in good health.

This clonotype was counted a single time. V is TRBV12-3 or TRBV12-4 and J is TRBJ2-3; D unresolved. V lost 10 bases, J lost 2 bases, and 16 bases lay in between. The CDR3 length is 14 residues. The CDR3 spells CATTPLLTTDTQYF. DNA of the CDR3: TGTGCCACCACTCCCTTACTAACCACAGATACGCAGTATTTT.

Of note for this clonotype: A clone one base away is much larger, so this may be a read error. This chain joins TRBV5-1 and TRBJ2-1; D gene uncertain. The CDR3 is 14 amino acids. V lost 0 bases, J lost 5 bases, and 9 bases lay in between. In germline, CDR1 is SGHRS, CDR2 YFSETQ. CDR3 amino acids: CASSLGKQDNEQFF. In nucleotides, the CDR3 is TGCGCCAGCAGCTTGGGGAAGCAGGACAATGAGCAGTTCTTC. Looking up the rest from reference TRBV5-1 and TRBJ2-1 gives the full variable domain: KAGVTQTPRYLIKTRGQQVTLSCSPISGHRSVSWYQQTPGQGLQFLFEYFSETQRNKGNFPGRFSGRQFSNSRSEMNVSTLELGDSALYLCASSLGKQDNEQFFGPGTRLTVL.

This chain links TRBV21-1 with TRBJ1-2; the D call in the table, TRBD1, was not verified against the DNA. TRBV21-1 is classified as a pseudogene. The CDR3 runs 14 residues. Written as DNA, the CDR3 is TGTGCCAGCAGGCACCCAGGGATTTTCTATGGCTACACCTTC. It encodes CASRHPGIFYGYTF.

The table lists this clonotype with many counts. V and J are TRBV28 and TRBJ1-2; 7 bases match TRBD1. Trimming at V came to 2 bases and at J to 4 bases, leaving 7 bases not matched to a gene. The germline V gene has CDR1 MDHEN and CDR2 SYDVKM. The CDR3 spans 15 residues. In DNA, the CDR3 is TGTGCCAGCAGTTTAGGGACAGTCCGCTCCTATGGCTACACCTTC. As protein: CASSLGTVRSYGYTF.

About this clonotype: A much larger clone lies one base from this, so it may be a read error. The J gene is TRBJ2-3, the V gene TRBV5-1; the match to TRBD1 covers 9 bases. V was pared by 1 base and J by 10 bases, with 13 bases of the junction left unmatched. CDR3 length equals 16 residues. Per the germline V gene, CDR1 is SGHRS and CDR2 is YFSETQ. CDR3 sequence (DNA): TGCGCCAGCAGCTTGAGGGGGGACAGGGACCTGGATGCGCAGTATTTT. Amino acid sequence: CASSLRGDRDLDAQYF.

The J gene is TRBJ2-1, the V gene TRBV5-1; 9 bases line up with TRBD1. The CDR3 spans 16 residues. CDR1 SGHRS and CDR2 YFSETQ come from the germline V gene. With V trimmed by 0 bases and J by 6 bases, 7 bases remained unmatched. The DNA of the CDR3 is TGCGCCAGCAGCTTGGTATCGGGACAGGGAGGCAATGAGCAGTTCTTC. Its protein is CASSLVSGQGGNEQFF.

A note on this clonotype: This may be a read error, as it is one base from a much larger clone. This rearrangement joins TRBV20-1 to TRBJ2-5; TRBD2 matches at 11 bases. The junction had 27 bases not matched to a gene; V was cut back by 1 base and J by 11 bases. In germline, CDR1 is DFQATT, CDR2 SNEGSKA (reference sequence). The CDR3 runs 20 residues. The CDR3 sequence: CSARVHGTSGPGGAYNEQYF. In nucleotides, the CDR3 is TGCAGTGCTAGAGTTCATGGGACTAGCGGACCCGGAGGGGCCTACAATGAGCAGTACTTC.

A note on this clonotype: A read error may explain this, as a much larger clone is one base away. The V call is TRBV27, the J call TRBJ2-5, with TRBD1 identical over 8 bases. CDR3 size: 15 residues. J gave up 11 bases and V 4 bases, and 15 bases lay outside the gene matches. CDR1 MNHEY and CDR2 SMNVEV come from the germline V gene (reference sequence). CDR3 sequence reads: CASSSLGTGGNEQYF. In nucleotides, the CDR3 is TGTGCCAGCAGTTCCCTCGGGACAGGTGGGAATGAGCAGTACTTC.

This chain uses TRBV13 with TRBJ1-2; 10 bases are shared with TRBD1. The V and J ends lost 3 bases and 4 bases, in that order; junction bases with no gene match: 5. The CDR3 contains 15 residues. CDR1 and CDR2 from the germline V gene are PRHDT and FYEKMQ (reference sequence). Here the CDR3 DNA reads TGTGCCAGCAGCTTTAGCAGGACAGGGGGCTATGGCTACACCTTC. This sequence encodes CASSFSRTGGYGYTF. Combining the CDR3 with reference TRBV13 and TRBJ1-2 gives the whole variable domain AAGVIQSPRHLIKEKRETATLKCYPIPRHDTVYWYQQGPGQDPQFLISFYEKMQSDKGSIPDRFSAQQFSDYHSELNMSSLELGDSALYFCASSFSRTGGYGYTFGSGTRLTVV.

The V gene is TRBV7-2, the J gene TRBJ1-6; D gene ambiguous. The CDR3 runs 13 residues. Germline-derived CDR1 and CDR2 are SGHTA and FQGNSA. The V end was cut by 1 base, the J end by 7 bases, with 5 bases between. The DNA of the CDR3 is TGTGCCAGCAGCTTAGAACGGAATTCACCCCTCCACTTT. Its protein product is CASSLERNSPLHF.

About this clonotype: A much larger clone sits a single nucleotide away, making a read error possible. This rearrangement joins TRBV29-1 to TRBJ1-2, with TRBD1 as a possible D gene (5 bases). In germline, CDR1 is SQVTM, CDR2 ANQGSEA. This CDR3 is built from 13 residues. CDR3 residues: CNVERKRGYGYTF. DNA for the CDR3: TGCAACGTTGAGAGGAAGAGGGGCTATGGCTACACCTTC. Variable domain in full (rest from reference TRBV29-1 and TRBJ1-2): SAVISQKPSRDICQRGTSLTIQCQVDSQVTMMFWYRQQPGQSLTLIATANQGSEATYESGFVIDKFPISRPNLTFSTLTVSNMSPEDSSIYLCNVERKRGYGYTFGSGTRLTVV.

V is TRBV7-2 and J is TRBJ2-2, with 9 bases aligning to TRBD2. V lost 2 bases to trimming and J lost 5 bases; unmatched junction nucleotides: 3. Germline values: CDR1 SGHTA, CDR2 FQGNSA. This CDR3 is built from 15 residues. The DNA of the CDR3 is TGTGCCAGCAGCTTATTAAGCGGGGGGACCGGGGAGCTGTTTTTT. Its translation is CASSLLSGGTGELFF.

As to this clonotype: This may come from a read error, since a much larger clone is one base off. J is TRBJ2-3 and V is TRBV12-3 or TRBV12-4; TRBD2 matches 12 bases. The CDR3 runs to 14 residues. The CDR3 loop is CASTSGGAKDMQYF. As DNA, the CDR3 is TGTGCCAGCACTAGCGGGGGGGCGAAAGATATGCAGTATTTT.

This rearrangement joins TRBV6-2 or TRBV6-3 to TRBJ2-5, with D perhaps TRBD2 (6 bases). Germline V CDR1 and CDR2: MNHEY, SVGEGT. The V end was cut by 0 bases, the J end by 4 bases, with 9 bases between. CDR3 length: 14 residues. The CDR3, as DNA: TGTGCCAGCAGTTACTCAAGGAGGGGAGAGACCCAGTACTTC. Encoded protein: CASSYSRRGETQYF.

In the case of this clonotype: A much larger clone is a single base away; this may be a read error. CDR3 protein: CARSFRSEGEGETQYF. For the CDR3, the DNA is TGTGCCCGCAGTTTTAGGAGCGAAGGGGAAGGAGAGACCCAGTACTTC. This chain joins TRBV12-3 or TRBV12-4 and TRBJ2-5; tentative D call: TRBD1 (5 bases). CDR3 length: 16 amino acids.

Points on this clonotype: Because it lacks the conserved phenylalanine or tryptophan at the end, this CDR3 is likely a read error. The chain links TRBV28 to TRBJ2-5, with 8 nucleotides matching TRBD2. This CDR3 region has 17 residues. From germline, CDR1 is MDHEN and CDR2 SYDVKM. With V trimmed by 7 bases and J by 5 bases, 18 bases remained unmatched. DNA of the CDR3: TGTGCCAGCACCCTTCGGGGGGGGCTCGAAGGTAGTGAGACCCAGTACTTA. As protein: CASTLRGGLEGSETQYL.

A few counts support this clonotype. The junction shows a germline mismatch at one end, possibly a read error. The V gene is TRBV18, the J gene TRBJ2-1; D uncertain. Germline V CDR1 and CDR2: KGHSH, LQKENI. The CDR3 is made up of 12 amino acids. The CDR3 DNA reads TGTGCCAGCGCACCAACCCGGGATGAGCAGTTCTTC. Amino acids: CASAPTRDEQFF.

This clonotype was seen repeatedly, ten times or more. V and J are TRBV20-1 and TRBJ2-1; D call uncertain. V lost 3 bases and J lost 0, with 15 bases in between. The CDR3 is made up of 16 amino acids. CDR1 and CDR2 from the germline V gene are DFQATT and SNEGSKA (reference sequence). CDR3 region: CSASRAELSSYNEQFF. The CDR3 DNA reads TGCAGTGCTAGTAGGGCGGAATTGAGCTCCTACAATGAGCAGTTCTTC.

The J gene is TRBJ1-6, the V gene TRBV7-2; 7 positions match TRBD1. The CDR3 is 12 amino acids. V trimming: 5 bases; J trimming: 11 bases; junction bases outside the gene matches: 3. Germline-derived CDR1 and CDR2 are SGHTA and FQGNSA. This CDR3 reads CASSLQGPPLHF. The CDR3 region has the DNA TGTGCCAGCAGCCTACAGGGGCCACCCCTCCACTTT.

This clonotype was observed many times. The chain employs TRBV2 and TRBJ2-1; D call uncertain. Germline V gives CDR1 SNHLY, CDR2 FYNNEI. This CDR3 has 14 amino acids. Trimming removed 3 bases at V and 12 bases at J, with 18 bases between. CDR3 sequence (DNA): TGTGCCAGCAGTGATAAAAGGTTGACACCACCGCAGTTCTTC. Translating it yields CASSDKRLTPPQFF. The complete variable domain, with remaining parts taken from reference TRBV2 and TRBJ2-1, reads EPEVTQTPSHQVTQMGQEVILRCVPISNHLYFYWYRQILGQKVEFLVSFYNNEISEKSEIFDDQFSVERPDGSNFTLKIRSTKLEDSAMYFCASSDKRLTPPQFFGPGTRLTVL.

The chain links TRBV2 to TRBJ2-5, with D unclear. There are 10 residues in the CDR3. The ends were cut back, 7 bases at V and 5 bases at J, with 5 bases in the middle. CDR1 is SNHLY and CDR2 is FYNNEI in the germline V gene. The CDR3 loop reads CASKVETQYF. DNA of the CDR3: TGTGCCAGCAAGGTGGAGACCCAGTACTTC.

As DNA, the CDR3 is TGTGCCAGCAGCAGAGAGAGGACAGGGGGCGCCGAGACCCAGTACTTC. Translating it yields CASSRERTGGAETQYF. The chain uses TRBV7-2 and TRBJ2-5, with 11 nucleotides matching TRBD1. The CDR3 spans 16 residues. Germline V gives CDR1 SGHTA, CDR2 FQGNSA. V was clipped by 5 bases and J by 5 bases; unmatched bases: 10.

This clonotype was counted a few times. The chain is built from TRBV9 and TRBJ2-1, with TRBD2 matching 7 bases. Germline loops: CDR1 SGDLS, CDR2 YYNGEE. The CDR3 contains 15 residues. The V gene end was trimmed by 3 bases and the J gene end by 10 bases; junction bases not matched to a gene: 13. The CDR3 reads CASSAEGAGLREQFF. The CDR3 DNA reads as TGTGCCAGCAGCGCGGAAGGAGCGGGGCTAAGAGAGCAGTTCTTC.

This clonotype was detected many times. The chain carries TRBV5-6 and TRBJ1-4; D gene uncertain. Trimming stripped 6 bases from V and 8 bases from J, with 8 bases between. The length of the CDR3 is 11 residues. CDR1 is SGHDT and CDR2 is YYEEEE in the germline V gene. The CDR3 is CASTSGEKLFF. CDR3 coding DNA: TGTGCCAGCACCTCGGGGGAAAAACTGTTTTTT.

The CDR3 DNA follows: TGCAGCGTTGAAGATCCGGGTCGGGGGCCGATTGCTTTCTTT. Translated, it gives CSVEDPGRGPIAFF. The rearrangement uses TRBV29-1 and TRBJ1-1, with TRBD1 as a possible D gene (6 bases). V was clipped by 0 bases and J by 11 bases, with 19 bases between them. CDR1 SQVTM and CDR2 ANQGSEA come from the germline V gene. CDR3 size: 14 residues.

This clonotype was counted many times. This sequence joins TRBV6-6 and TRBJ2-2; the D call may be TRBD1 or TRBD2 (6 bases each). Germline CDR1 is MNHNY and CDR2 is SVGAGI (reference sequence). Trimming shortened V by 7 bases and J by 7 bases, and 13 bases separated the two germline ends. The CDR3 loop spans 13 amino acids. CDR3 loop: CASKGGSVGELFF. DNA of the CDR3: TGTGCCAGCAAGGGGGGTAGCGTCGGGGAGCTGTTTTTT.

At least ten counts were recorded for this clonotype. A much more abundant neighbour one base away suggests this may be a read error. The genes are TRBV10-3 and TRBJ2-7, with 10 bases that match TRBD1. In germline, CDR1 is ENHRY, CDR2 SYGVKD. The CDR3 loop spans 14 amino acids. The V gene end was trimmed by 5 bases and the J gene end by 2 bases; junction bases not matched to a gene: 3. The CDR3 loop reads CAISYGTGAYEQYF. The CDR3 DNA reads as TGTGCCATCAGTTACGGGACAGGGGCCTACGAGCAGTACTTC.

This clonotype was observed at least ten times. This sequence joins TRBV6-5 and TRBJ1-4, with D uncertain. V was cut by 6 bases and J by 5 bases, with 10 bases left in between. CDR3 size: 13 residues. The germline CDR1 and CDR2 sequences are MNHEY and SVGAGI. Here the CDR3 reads CASRTPGNEKLFF. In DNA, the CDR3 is TGTGCCAGCAGAACACCCGGCAATGAAAAACTGTTTTTT.

This chain's CDR3 is CASSANLGRIEQYF. Here the CDR3 DNA reads TGTGCCAGCAGCGCAAATCTAGGCCGTATCGAGCAGTACTTC. The V and J genes are TRBV7-3 and TRBJ2-7, with D hard to call. The CDR3 runs 14 residues. Germline values: CDR1 SGHTA, CDR2 FQGTGA. With 5 bases removed from V and 6 bases from J, the gap between germline ends came to 17 bases.

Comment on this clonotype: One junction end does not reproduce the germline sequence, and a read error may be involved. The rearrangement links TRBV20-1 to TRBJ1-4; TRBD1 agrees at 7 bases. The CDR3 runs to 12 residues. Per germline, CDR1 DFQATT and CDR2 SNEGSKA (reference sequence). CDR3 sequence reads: CSAGQPNEKMFF. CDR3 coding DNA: TGCAGTGCGGGACAGCCTAATGAAAAAATGTTTTTT.